This TCR beta chain appears in the sequencing data of a study of cytomegalovirus exposure and HLA in healthy donors (dated by TCRdb to 2017 to 2019). In the study overall: According to an earlier analysis of 587 of the donors, roughly 180 million T cells yielded roughly 100 million unique TCR beta sequences and less than 300 Gb of sequence data. The genetic ancestry cluster associated with self-reported Caucasian donors included over 80% of the approximately 410 genotyped donors. An early release covering around 630 HLA-typed donors comprised roughly 300 gigabases of sequencing data and around 80 million unique TCR sequences. To study patterns of TCR occurrence, a later analysis re-analyzed previously published TCR beta repertoires from around 670 donors and added high-resolution HLA genotyping. In the later analysis, no new phenotypic data were used to find candidate immune exposures; instead, reliance was placed on TCR beta sequences and their occurrence across donors. Among 398 genotyped donors of the cohort, an average of roughly 240,000 unique TCR beta nucleotide sequences were sequenced per donor, roughly 20% of them non-productive. The number of donors typed differed by locus, with 629-630 for A, B, C, DRB1 and DQB1, more than 500 for DQA1, over 600 for DPA1, and some 470 for DPB1. Roughly 5 DR-DQ haplotypes were handled as single units for association and clustering, since linkage in the cohort was strong. All discovery cohort repertoires had been generated on a single sequencing platform. Using immunosequencing, the study profiled T cell repertoires from about 620 subjects and related those repertoires to cytomegalovirus serostatus. Genome-wide SNP genotypes for about 55% of the roughly 670 donors were used in a later genetic analysis, which treated that subset as a discovery cohort. Donor age, sex, ethnicity and CMV serostatus were collected together with the repertoire data. In addition to the first cohort of 666 subjects, a separate validation cohort of 130 or so different subjects was used. To predict cytomegalovirus infection status, the study brought together high-throughput TCR immunosequencing, statistical association of individual TCRs with disease status, and machine learning. Class I and class II HLA loci were covered by the typing at four-digit resolution. The aim of the study was to test whether cataloging public T cell receptors could identify signatures of past pathogen exposure. In an earlier analysis of 587 of the donors, high-throughput TCR beta sequencing was used to judge whether each TCR beta V gene segment behaved as functional or pseudogenic.

This clone was detected ten times or more. The antigen it recognizes is unknown. It has no much larger one-base neighbor in the sample; base qualities were not kept. V and J are trimmed by 5 bases and 1 base, and the gene matches miss 9 bases of the junction. CDR1 and CDR2 (SGHTA, FQGNSA) derive from the germline V gene. The CDR3 covers 17 residues, taking in both the cysteine and the phenylalanine. Solely the CDR3 DNA is kept, with 51 bases framed from the first base. Paper-wide results and their limitations: Cytomegalovirus status was reported to be diagnosed by the classifier with high specificity and sensitivity in both the original and validation cohorts. While some public TCRs were present in many individuals, most TCR sequences turned up only very rarely across donors. In vitro tests confirmed that a few of the cytomegalovirus-associated TCR beta chains recognize cytomegalovirus antigens. CMV serostatus was the only immune exposure information available for the cohort. HLA typing was unavailable for some donors at each locus, so association tests used only the typed subset. Most CMV-associated TCR beta chains appeared to be HLA-restricted in a later analysis, and the HLA associations seemed to be driven largely by CMV exposure. The authors suggested that the approach could potentially be generalized to other disease states and immunological phenotypes. Assigning TCR associations to individual alleles was difficult when HLA alleles, especially DR and DQ, strongly co-occurred. Only TCR beta chains were sequenced in this cohort, and the absence of alpha or paired-chain data limited detectable features. In an earlier analysis of some 540 of the donors, most TCR beta V segments appeared in productive rearrangements about 87% or about 30% of the time, broadly matching IMGT annotations. In a later analysis, TCR association rates were found to vary across HLA loci, with the most associated TCRs seen for DRB1 alleles and the fewest for HLA-C alleles. An association between a missense DCLRE1C variant and V-gene and J-gene trimming of TCR beta chains was found in a later genetic analysis and replicated in an independent cohort. Because counts were too low, around 18 rarely observed V segments, including chromosome 9 orphons, were left out of the earlier analysis of approximately 500 of the donors. A total of some 180 TCR beta chains were listed by the study as associated with cytomegalovirus. A further reported finding was that TCR beta sequences accurately predicted the HLA-A and HLA-B alleles for most subjects in the first cohort. A group of highly shared sequence variants was considered likely to be a technical artifact of the sequencing pipeline. In a later analysis, HLA-associated TCR beta chains showed more clonal expansion and lower generation probabilities than non-associated chains that were equally common. According to a later analysis, parvovirus B19, influenza, CMV and Epstein-Barr virus appeared linked to several top co-occurrence clusters. Correlated functional status among segregating V segments might be attributable to linkage disequilibrium, but an unknown experimental factor could not be ruled out. Sequencing depth was assumed to be roughly uniform across donors in the presence/absence analyses, though that assumption may not hold. Compared with the roughly 720-donor mean, donors in an Asian-associated ancestry cluster had fewer N-insertions in productive TCRs, according to a later genetic analysis. Because the 87-base-pair reads could not distinguish some IMGT-functional V segments, including TRBV6-2 and TRBV6-3, those segments were excluded. In a later analysis, about 16,000 TCR beta sequences were associated with specific HLA alleles at a false discovery rate of 0.05.

In total, fewer than 750 healthy bone marrow donors made up the cohort. Cohort members were all nominally healthy when sampled, although unrecorded immune exposures were likely present. The donor tested CMV seropositive and was one of the 289 seropositive cohort members. A peripheral blood sample was provided by each donor, and peripheral blood mononuclear cells were used for TCR beta sequencing. Genomic DNA was extracted from the blood cell samples with the Qiagen DNeasy Blood Extraction Kit. Library preparation employed the immunoSEQ multiplex PCR assay. For the multiplex PCR, a mixture combining 60 forward primers for TCR Vbeta segments and 13 reverse primers for TCR Jbeta segments was used. Amplification of the CDR3 region of rearranged TCR beta genes was performed with a multiplex PCR assay on genomic DNA. The amplified TCR beta libraries were sequenced on the Illumina HiSeq System as 87-base-pair reads. In the authors' own workflow: Across the 500 to 700 repertoires, a later analysis counted tens of millions of unique TCR beta chains, some 11 million of which were shared by at least two donors. Raw reads were error-corrected and collapsed into unique sequences with a nearest-neighbor algorithm that merged closely related sequences to remove PCR and sequencing errors. Alignment of CDR3 sequences to IMGT reference sequences was used to assign V, D and J gene segments. For a sequence to be retained, at least a six-nucleotide match to both a V gene segment and a J gene segment was required. A rearrangement counted as productive if the CDR3 had no stop codons and remained in frame with V and J, and every other rearrangement counted as non-productive. CDR3 was defined by IMGT convention, running from the second conserved V-encoded cysteine to the conserved J-encoded phenylalanine. Sequences without an unambiguous match to a single V gene segment were excluded from the earlier analysis of approximately 600 of the donors. In an earlier analysis of approximately 550 of the donors, V segments were called functional above 56.7% productive rearrangements and were called segregating when the between-donor standard deviation exceeded 5%. To diagnose cytomegalovirus status from the catalog of TCR beta chain sequences, a statistical classification framework was built. In a later analysis, TCR nucleotide sequences were compared against IMGT/GENE-DB human TR gene sequences so that V and J genes could be assigned. Using the TCRdist pipeline, a later analysis assigned CDR3 sequences along with most-parsimonious VDJ recombination scenarios. A later analysis defined each TCR beta chain by its CDR3 amino acid sequence plus V-gene family, and excluded reads lacking a unique V-gene family. To address suspected cross-contamination and a sequencing artifact, a later analysis removed over 500 highly shared, low-generation-probability nucleotide sequences. A later analysis calculated a clonal expansion index for each public chain from normalized within-repertoire ranks of inferred template counts. Generation probabilities in a later analysis came from a VDJ recombination model fitted to out-of-frame rearrangements, and those results were checked against IGoR. In a later analysis, TCR-TCR, TCR-HLA and TCR-CMV co-occurrence was scored with hypergeometric tests, and a repertoire-size bias correction was applied to TCR pairs. In a later analysis, false discovery rates were estimated by permuting HLA or CMV assignments 20 times. A later analysis grouped co-occurring TCRs with DBSCAN, adding TCRdist sequence similarity when clustering within HLA-allele-positive subsets. For co-occurrence clustering, repertoires with fewer than 30,000 or more than 120,000 public chains were excluded, along with roughly 5 repertoires with anomalous nucleotide sharing. TCRdb's version of the immuneACCESS table is confined to in-frame rearrangements and falls short of the full clone set. An unresolved V gene accounts for under half of the shortfall where checked; the remainder is of unknown origin. V, J and clone size are taken as reported in that table, and D and trimming were inferred from the DNA itself. Recorded for this sample are 150,000 to 200,000 clones; approximately 11% of them occurred a single time. The ten top clones hold about 8% of the sample.

The chain is made from TRBV7-2 and TRBJ2-2, and TRBD1 matches 8 of the central bases. The origin of this receptor is a man in his forties or fifties in good health and CMV-seropositive. The sequenced sample consisted of PBMCs. The CDR3 region reads CASSPSFGQGNTGELFF. The nucleotide sequence is TGTGCCAGCAGCCCCTCTTTTGGACAGGGGAACACCGGGGAGCTGTTTTTT.